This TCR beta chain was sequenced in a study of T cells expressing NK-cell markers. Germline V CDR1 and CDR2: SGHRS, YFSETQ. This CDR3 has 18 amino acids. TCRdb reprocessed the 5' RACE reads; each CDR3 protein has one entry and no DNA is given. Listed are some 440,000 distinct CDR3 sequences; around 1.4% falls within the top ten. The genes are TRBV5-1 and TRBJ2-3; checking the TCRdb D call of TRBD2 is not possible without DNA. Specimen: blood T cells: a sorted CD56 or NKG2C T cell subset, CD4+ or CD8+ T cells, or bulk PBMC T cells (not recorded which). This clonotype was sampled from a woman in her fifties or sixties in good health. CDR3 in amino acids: CASSFSFTGTSSTDTQYF.